The 15 T cell receptor beta chains below come from one sample, sequenced in a study of shared clonotypes between healthy human individuals. Clones were read by immunoSEQ multiplex PCR, and TCRdb kept only the in-frame ones, dropping some. The sample consists of a few million clones, just over 90% of them appearing once. Sample: naive CD4+ T cells sorted from blood. Subset specified: CD45RA+ positively selected. The receptor set was obtained from a young man in good health.

V and J are TRBV29-1 and TRBJ2-1; D gene ambiguous. V lost 8 bases and J 5 bases, leaving 16 bases between the germline ends. This CDR3 spans 13 amino acids. The germline gives CDR1 SQVTM, CDR2 ANQGSEA. The CDR3: CSPRSARNNEQFF. In nucleotides, the CDR3 is TGCAGCCCCCGGTCCGCTAGAAACAATGAGCAGTTCTTC.

This clone was found a few times. Other DNA variants within this sample encode the same CDR3. This sequence joins TRBV7-9 and TRBJ1-1; TRBD1 matches at 8 bases. CDR1 is SEHNR and CDR2 is FQNEAQ in the germline V gene (reference sequence). CDR3 size: 14 residues. V was clipped by 5 bases and J by 1 base; unmatched bases: 3. In nucleotides, the CDR3 is TGTGCCAGCAGCCTCGGGACAGGGAACACTGAAGCTTTCTTT. Its translation is CASSLGTGNTEAFF. Based on the CDR3 plus reference TRBV7-9 and TRBJ1-1, the full variable domain is DTGVSQNPRHKITKRGQNVTFRCDPISEHNRLYWYRQTLGQGPEFLTYFQNEAQLEKSRLLSDRFSAERPKGSFSTLEIQRTEQGDSAMYLCASSLGTGNTEAFFGQGTRLTVV.

The gene calls are TRBV5-8 and TRBJ1-2; the D gene is possibly TRBD1 (5 bases). V was cut by 0 bases and J by 8 bases, with 11 bases left in between. The CDR3 runs to 13 residues. Germline assignment: CDR1 SGHTS and CDR2 YDEGEE. The DNA for the CDR3 is TGTGCCAGCAGCTTGGGACAGTTAGGCGGCTACACCTTC. It specifies CASSLGQLGGYTF.

This sequence joins TRBV18 and TRBJ2-7; D gene ambiguous. Trimming removed 0 bases at V and 4 bases at J, with 13 bases between. Germline CDR1 KGHSH, CDR2 LQKENI. The CDR3 covers 15 residues. The CDR3 DNA reads TGTGCCAGCTCACCACCAGGGTTTCTTGATTACGAGCAGTACTTC. Translation: CASSPPGFLDYEQYF.

The V call is TRBV28, the J call TRBJ2-1; 11 bases align to TRBD2. The CDR3 extends over 14 amino acids. Germline trimming cut 8 bases from V and 2 bases from J; bases unmatched to any gene: 2. CDR1 and CDR2 (germline): MDHEN, SYDVKM. CDR3: CASGTSGTYNEQFF. CDR3 DNA: TGTGCCAGCGGGACTAGCGGAACCTACAATGAGCAGTTCTTC.

For this clone: This CDR3 is also generated by other DNA sequences in the sample. This chain joins TRBV18 and TRBJ1-1; no reliable D call. Trimming shortened V by 6 bases and J by 0 bases, and 11 bases separated the two germline ends. Germline lookup yields CDR1 KGHSH and CDR2 LQKENI. This CDR3 has 14 residues. The CDR3 nucleotides are TGTGCCAGCTCCCCCGCCACGTTGAACACTGAAGCTTTCTTT. It codes for CASSPATLNTEAFF.

The V and J genes are TRBV27 and TRBJ1-6; no reliable D call. The germline V and J ends were trimmed by 3 bases and 5 bases, with 8 bases remaining between them. Germline V CDR1 and CDR2: MNHEY, SMNVEV (reference sequence). This CDR3 has 14 residues. CDR3 coding DNA: TGTGCCAGCAGTTTCGGGGTAAATAATTCACCCCTCCACTTT. Amino acid sequence: CASSFGVNNSPLHF.

As to this clone: In the same sample, other DNA sequences code for this CDR3. The chain couples TRBV10-3 to TRBJ1-2; D call uncertain. This CDR3 spans 13 amino acids. The V end was cut by 0 bases, the J end by 6 bases, with 8 bases between. Germline CDR1 is ENHRY and CDR2 is SYGVKD. The CDR3 sequence: CAISESRTDGYTF. In DNA form, the CDR3 reads TGTGCCATCAGTGAGTCGCGGACGGATGGCTACACCTTC.

This sequence joins TRBV16 and TRBJ1-4, with 7 bases aligning to TRBD1. V shed 7 bases and J 1 base; nucleotides not matched to a gene: 12. Germline-derived CDR1 and CDR2 are KGHSY and FQNENV. The CDR3 has 17 residues. Here the CDR3 reads CASTRRTGVGTNEKLFF. The CDR3 DNA reads as TGTGCCAGCACCCGAAGAACAGGGGTGGGAACTAATGAAAAACTGTTTTTT.

With regard to this clone: The same CDR3 also results from other DNA sequences found in this sample. The CDR3 nucleotides read TGTGCCAGCAGTGAACCGGGAGGCCAGCCCCAGCATTTT. It specifies CASSEPGGQPQHF. The chain has TRBV6-1 and TRBJ1-5; D call uncertain. Germline V gene data show CDR1 as MNHNS and CDR2 as SASEGT. The CDR3 consists of 13 residues. The germline V and J ends were trimmed by 2 bases and 7 bases, with 9 bases remaining between them.

The J gene is TRBJ1-2, the V gene TRBV6-5, with a weak D call TRBD1 (5 bases). The CDR3 runs to 13 residues. The ends were cut back, 6 bases at V and 6 bases at J, with 14 bases in the middle. The germline gives CDR1 MNHEY, CDR2 SVGAGI. In DNA form, the CDR3 reads TGTGCCAGCAGGCCTGGGGGGGGGAATGGCTACACCTTC. It translates to CASRPGGGNGYTF.

The rearrangement uses TRBV28 and TRBJ1-2; D unclear. Germline V gene data show CDR1 as MDHEN and CDR2 as SYDVKM. This CDR3 is built from 12 residues. V was pared by 7 bases and J by 4 bases, with 10 bases between. CDR3 coding DNA: TGTGCCAGCACCCCCCGGTTCTATGGCTACACCTTC. Protein: CASTPRFYGYTF.

The chain combines TRBV2 with TRBJ1-5, with D unclear. V shed 0 bases and J shed 4 bases, with 10 bases lying between them. The germline gives CDR1 SNHLY, CDR2 FYNNEI. CDR3 length equals 15 residues. In DNA, the CDR3 is TGTGCCAGCAGTGAAGCCACGGTGGGTAATCAGCCCCAGCATTTT. Encoded protein: CASSEATVGNQPQHF.

On this clone itself: Other DNA sequences in the sample encode the same CDR3. The chain links TRBV6-1 to TRBJ2-5; D possibly matches TRBD1 or TRBD2 (5 bases each). This CDR3 is 12 amino acids long. V was cut by 6 bases and J by 4 bases, with 9 bases left in between. CDR1 MNHNS and CDR2 SASEGT come from the germline V gene. CDR3 DNA sequence: TGTGCCAGCAGCTGGGGGTTAGAGACCCAGTACTTC. Its translation: CASSWGLETQYF.

This sequence joins TRBV4-3 and TRBJ2-1, with 11 bases that match TRBD1. CDR3 length: 13 amino acids. Germline V gene lookup returns CDR1 LGHNA and CDR2 YSLEER. Trimming removed 8 bases from V and 7 bases from J; junction bases left unmatched: 4. This chain's CDR3 is CASRDRGMNEQFF. The CDR3 region has the DNA TGCGCCAGCCGGGACAGGGGGATGAATGAGCAGTTCTTC.